This T cell receptor beta chain was sequenced in a study of response to subunit inactivated influenza vaccine (dated by TCRdb to between 2018 and 2020). Regarding the complete study: The study used deep quantitative T cell receptor repertoire profiling to track responses to a trivalent subunit inactivated influenza vaccine.

In this sample, this clonotype turned up once. No cognate antigen has been identified for it. No clone much larger than this one lies a single base away; base qualities are absent. A read on its own is weak evidence. The library came from RT-PCR. Sequencing was performed on an Illumina HiSeq 2500. Through fastp at Q25 and MiXCR, TCRdb rebuilt clones from the public reads, retaining in-frame beta chains. When rows share a CDR3 protein, they turn into one entry using the most common DNA and genes. The sample table contains roughly 780,000 distinct CDR3 sequences; only one count was recorded for roughly 18% of them. The ten largest clones add up to approximately 11% of the sample. Including the terminal cysteine and phenylalanine, the CDR3 comprises 12 residues. Just CDR3 DNA is preserved here, 36 bases in frame from base 1. CDR1 SGHVS and CDR2 FQNEAQ were looked up in the germline V gene. From V the trimming removes 8 bases and from J it removes 3 bases, while the gene matches leave 4 bases of the junction unaccounted for.

Broader findings and caveats from the paper: The authors suggested that each seasonal influenza vaccination may recruit only a limited number of new T cells.

This TCR came from a man aged 50 to 60 who received an inactivated influenza vaccine. Donor details come from another sample of the same person, matched by shared clones. The specimen comprised PBMCs from blood, sampled roughly 5 days after vaccination. The chain employs TRBV7-8 and TRBJ2-7, and 7 bases in between align with TRBD2. The sequence in DNA is TGTGCCAGCGGGGGGGGTTACTACGAGCAGTACTTC. This yields the protein CASGGGYYEQYF.